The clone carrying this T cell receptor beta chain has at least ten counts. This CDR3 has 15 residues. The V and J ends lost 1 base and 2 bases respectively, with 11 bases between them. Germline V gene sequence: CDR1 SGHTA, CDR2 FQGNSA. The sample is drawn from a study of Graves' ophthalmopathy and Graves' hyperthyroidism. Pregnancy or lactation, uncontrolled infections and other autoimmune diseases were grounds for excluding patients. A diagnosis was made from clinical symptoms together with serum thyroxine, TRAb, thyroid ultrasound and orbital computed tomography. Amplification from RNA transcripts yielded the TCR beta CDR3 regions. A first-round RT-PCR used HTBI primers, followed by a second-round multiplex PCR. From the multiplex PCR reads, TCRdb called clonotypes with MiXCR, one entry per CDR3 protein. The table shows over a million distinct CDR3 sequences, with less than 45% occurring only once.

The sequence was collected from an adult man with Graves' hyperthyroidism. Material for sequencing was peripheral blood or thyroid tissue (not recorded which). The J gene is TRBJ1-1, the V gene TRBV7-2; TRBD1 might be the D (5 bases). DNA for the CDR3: TGTGCCAGCAGCTTAGGTGGGGGGATTAACACTGAAGCTTTCTTT. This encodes CASSLGGGINTEAFF.